The rows below give T cell receptor beta chains drawn from one sample of a study of shared clonotypes between healthy human individuals. Some clones are missing from TCRdb's copy, which holds only in-frame ones; the method was immunoSEQ multiplex PCR. This sample has approximately 2,300,000 clones, with roughly 92% found just once. The sequenced material came from naive CD4+ T cells from PBMCs. The receptors stem from a man aged 18 to 29 in good health. Some clones in this sample may be carry-over from other donors' samples. CDR3s include the opening cysteine and the closing phenylalanine or tryptophan. D genes are given only for firm matches. For some rows the clone size is stated as once, few or many, or as a class when expanded; others skip it.

j_call d_call clone_size v_call cdr3_aa cdr3_nt
TRBJ1-2 NA NA TRBV28 CASSLRVYGYTF TGTGCCAGCAGTTTAAGGGTCTATGGCTACACCTTC
TRBJ2-7 TRBD1 NA TRBV13 CASSSRTGGSYEQYF TGTGCCAGCAGCTCACGGACAGGGGGCTCCTACGAGCAGTACTTC
TRBJ2-5 NA NA TRBV5-1 CASSLGEGGETQYF TGCGCCAGCAGCTTGGGTGAGGGGGGAGAGACCCAGTACTTC
TRBJ1-2 TRBD1 NA TRBV7-8 CASSPREINRDRGRESYGYTF TGTGCCAGCAGCCCTCGGGAGATTAACCGGGACAGGGGGCGAGAGAGCTATGGCTACACCTTC
TRBJ1-2 NA NA TRBV6-5 CASSYRAEYGYTF TGTGCCAGCAGTTACAGGGCAGAGTATGGCTACACCTTC
TRBJ1-3 TRBD1 NA TRBV7-9 CASSLGTGQSSGNTIYF TGTGCCAGCAGCTTAGGGACAGGGCAGAGCTCTGGAAACACCATATATTTT
TRBJ1-1 NA NA TRBV5-1 CASSPTQTRGLNTEAFF TGCGCCAGCAGCCCCACTCAGACGCGGGGATTGAACACTGAAGCTTTCTTT
TRBJ2-1 NA NA TRBV27 CASCVMDPSYNEQFF TGTGCCAGCTGCGTTATGGATCCTTCCTACAATGAGCAGTTCTTC
TRBJ2-2 NA NA TRBV21-1 CASSKDAAEPTGELFF TGTGCCAGCAGCAAAGATGCAGCAGAACCCACCGGGGAGCTGTTTTTT
TRBJ2-1 TRBD1 NA TRBV5-1 CASSFGTGRGNEQFF TGCGCCAGCAGCTTTGGGACAGGGCGGGGTAATGAGCAGTTCTTC
TRBJ1-4 NA once TRBV5-1 CASSQWPAGGSNEKLFF TGCGCCAGCAGCCAATGGCCTGCTGGGGGCTCCAATGAAAAACTGTTTTTT
TRBJ1-1 TRBD1 NA TRBV19 CASKKRTGDTEAFF TGTGCCAGTAAAAAAAGGACAGGGGACACTGAAGCTTTCTTT
TRBJ1-2 TRBD1 NA TRBV18 CASSPGQWTYGYTF TGTGCCAGCTCACCGGGACAGTGGACCTATGGCTACACCTTC
TRBJ1-4 NA NA TRBV9 CASSVAGSNEKLFF TGTGCCAGCAGCGTAGCTGGGTCTAATGAAAAACTGTTTTTT
TRBJ2-7 NA NA TRBV5-1 CASSSPGVEQYF TGCGCCAGCAGCTCACCCGGGGTCGAGCAGTACTTC
TRBJ2-7 NA NA TRBV5-1 CASSPGSLSYEQYF TGCGCCAGCAGCCCAGGGAGCCTGTCCTACGAGCAGTACTTC
TRBJ2-3 NA NA TRBV6-5 CASSFTELDTQYF TGTGCCAGCAGTTTCACCGAGCTAGATACGCAGTATTTT
TRBJ1-6 NA NA TRBV29-1 CSVEWRGLSSYNSPLHF TGCAGCGTTGAATGGCGGGGACTGAGCTCCTATAATTCACCCCTCCACTTT
TRBJ1-2 TRBD1 NA TRBV9 CASSVGPRSRDRHNYGYTF TGTGCCAGCAGCGTAGGCCCCCGGAGCCGGGACAGACATAACTATGGCTACACCTTC
TRBJ2-7 NA NA TRBV18 CASSPAGPPLKNEQYF TGTGCCAGCTCACCCGCCGGGCCACCTTTAAAGAACGAGCAGTACTTC
TRBJ2-3 TRBD2 NA TRBV30 CAWSVGLAGDTQYF TGTGCCTGGAGTGTAGGGCTAGCGGGAGATACGCAGTATTTT
TRBJ1-1 TRBD1 NA TRBV9 CASSAVTGLNTEAFF TGTGCCAGCAGCGCCGTGACAGGGTTAAACACTGAAGCTTTCTTT
TRBJ2-3 NA NA TRBV29-1 CSVGHLPDTQYF TGCAGCGTTGGACACCTCCCAGATACGCAGTATTTT
TRBJ2-1 TRBD2 NA TRBV6-5 CASRPSSGNYNEQFF TGTGCCAGCAGACCCTCTAGCGGCAATTACAATGAGCAGTTCTTC
TRBJ2-2 NA NA TRBV5-1 CASSLSTNTGELFF TGCGCCAGCAGCTTGTCTACGAACACCGGGGAGCTGTTTTTT
TRBJ2-7 NA NA TRBV28 CASSLRPDEQYF TGTGCCAGCAGCCTCCGGCCCGACGAGCAGTACTTC
TRBJ2-1 TRBD2 NA TRBV25-1 CASSDSSGGHHSYNEQFF TGTGCCAGCAGTGACTCCAGCGGGGGCCACCACTCCTACAATGAGCAGTTCTTC
TRBJ2-3 TRBD2 NA TRBV5-1 CASSPTSGSTDTQYF TGCGCCAGCAGCCCGACTAGCGGGAGCACAGATACGCAGTATTTT
TRBJ2-4 NA NA TRBV18 CASSPPEGNIQYF TGTGCCAGCTCACCACCGGAGGGAAACATTCAGTACTTC
TRBJ1-2 NA NA TRBV28 CASRPGQPYGYTF TGTGCCAGCAGACCAGGACAGCCCTATGGCTACACCTTC
TRBJ1-2 NA NA TRBV25-1 CASSRGNYGYTF TGTGCCAGCAGTAGGGGCAACTATGGCTACACCTTC
TRBJ1-1 NA few TRBV29-1 CSALLRGEAFF TGCAGCGCCCTCCTAAGAGGTGAAGCTTTCTTT
TRBJ1-2 NA NA TRBV4-1 CASSQDRNSNYGYTF TGCGCCAGCAGCCAAGATAGAAATTCAAACTATGGCTACACCTTC
TRBJ2-7 NA NA TRBV7-2 CASSLAPQLEQYF TGTGCCAGCAGCTTAGCACCCCAGTTGGAGCAGTACTTC
TRBJ2-7 NA NA TRBV5-1 CASSLGRYEQYF TGCGCCAGCAGCTTGGGGCGTTACGAGCAGTACTTC
TRBJ2-3 NA NA TRBV7-3 CASSLNSAGDTQYF TGTGCCAGCAGCTTAAATTCCGCTGGCGATACGCAGTATTTT
TRBJ1-2 NA NA TRBV18 CASSPITVNGYTF TGTGCCAGCTCACCAATAACAGTAAATGGCTACACCTTC
TRBJ1-4 NA NA TRBV2 CASSEETNEKLFF TGTGCCAGCAGTGAGGAGACTAATGAAAAACTGTTTTTT
TRBJ2-1 NA NA TRBV30 CAWSLRRPRFNEQFF TGTGCCTGGAGTCTCCGACGCCCTAGGTTCAATGAGCAGTTCTTC
TRBJ2-5 TRBD2 NA TRBV19 CASSTLSSGTYQETQYF TGTGCCAGTAGTACCCTCTCTAGCGGAACTTACCAAGAGACCCAGTACTTC
TRBJ2-5 NA NA TRBV25-1 CASLQGGRETQYF TGTGCCAGCCTACAGGGAGGACGAGAGACCCAGTACTTC